Sequencing of this T cell receptor beta chain was carried out in a study of OX40 agonist ivuxolimab in advanced cancers. Study overall: Patients in dose escalation had liver, melanoma, kidney or head and neck cancers. Age averaged around 58 years (range about 20 to 80), and approximately 80% were male.

Overall study findings and caveats: Clones of CD4+ and CD8+ blood T cells grew by week 6 at doses of 0.1 to 3.0 mg/kg.

This clone was seen once. Its antigen is unknown. CDR3 size: 14 residues. Trimming cost V 0 bases and J 8 bases, with 13 bases left between them. Germline values: CDR1 SGHVS, CDR2 FQNEAQ. Using immunoSEQ multiplex PCR, the repertoire was profiled, and TCRdb retains in-frame clones only, with some absent. The sample lists about 36,000 clones; about 81% were seen once. This chain joins TRBV7-8 and TRBJ1-2; a possible D gene is TRBD1 (6 bases). The sample in question was CD4+ or CD8+ T cells sorted from blood, obtained in a trial of the OX40 agonist ivuxolimab. This clonotype was obtained from an adult with an advanced solid tumor such as melanoma, head and neck, liver or kidney cancer. The CDR3 loop reads CASSLAPRGRGYTF. The CDR3 bases are TGTGCCAGCAGCTTAGCGCCCAGGGGTAGGGGCTACACCTTC.